These 9 T cell receptor beta chains originate from one sample sequenced in a study of blood T cell repertoires in COVID-19. The repertoire was sequenced with immunoSEQ multiplex PCR; TCRdb's copy has only in-frame clones and lacks some. The table records 150,000 to 200,000 clones, about 80% of them present only once. The sequencing input was peripheral blood. The receptor source for this set is an elderly woman with acute or convalescent COVID-19.

This chain links TRBV12-5 with TRBJ2-1; D perhaps matches TRBD2 (5 bases). There are 16 residues in the CDR3. CDR1 and CDR2 (germline): LGHNT, FRNRAP. V dropped 2 bases and J dropped 0 bases, with 11 bases sitting between them. Written as DNA, the CDR3 is TGTGCTAGTGGTTTGTCTGCTAGCCGCTCCTACAATGAGCAGTTCTTC. It encodes CASGLSASRSYNEQFF.

J is TRBJ2-5 and V is TRBV5-5, with D perhaps matching TRBD2 (6 bases). CDR1 and CDR2 from the germline V gene are SGHKS and YYEKEE (reference sequence). This CDR3 contains 14 residues. Trimming left V 4 bases short and J 5 bases short, with 15 bases between. CDR3 sequence: CASSSLTEGETQYF. CDR3 DNA: TGTGCCAGCAGCAGCCTGACGGAGGGCGAGACCCAGTACTTC.

The chain carries TRBV27 and TRBJ2-3, with TRBD1 identical over 7 bases. V lost 3 bases and J lost 4; bases outside the gene matches: 7. The CDR3 totals 15 residues. Per germline, CDR1 MNHEY and CDR2 SMNVEV (reference sequence). CDR3 protein: CASSLGRGIADTQYF. The CDR3 DNA reads as TGTGCCAGCAGTTTGGGCAGGGGGATCGCAGATACGCAGTATTTT.

V gene TRBV7-2 combines with J gene TRBJ2-1; 10 bases are a match to TRBD2. The CDR3 covers 16 residues. Trimming cost V 4 bases and J 1 base; bases outside gene matches: 4. Germline V gene data show CDR1 as SGHTA and CDR2 as FQGNSA. The CDR3 protein is CASSSGLAVSYNEQFF. The DNA for the CDR3 is TGTGCCAGCAGCTCAGGACTAGCGGTTTCCTACAATGAGCAGTTCTTC.

The gene calls are TRBV18 and TRBJ1-2; D is undetermined. CDR3 length equals 14 residues. CDR1 is KGHSH and CDR2 is LQKENI in the germline V gene. V was pared by 6 bases and J by 8 bases, with 19 bases between. CDR3 sequence: CASSLKEGRRGYTF. For the CDR3, the DNA is TGTGCCAGCTCCCTAAAAGAGGGAAGGCGGGGCTACACCTTC. The full variable domain, with the rest looked up from reference TRBV18 and TRBJ1-2, is NAGVMQNPRHLVRRRGQEARLRCSPMKGHSHVYWYRQLPEEGLKFMVYLQKENIIDESGMPKERFSAEFPKEGPSILRIQQVVRGDSAAYFCASSLKEGRRGYTFGSGTRLTVV.

The CDR3 bases are TGTGCCAGCAGCAGGGTGGCGAGCACAGATACGCAGTATTTT. This codes for CASSRVASTDTQYF. The V and J genes are TRBV27 and TRBJ2-3; D is perhaps TRBD1 (5 bases). Trimming shortened V by 6 bases and J by 0 bases, and 10 bases separated the two germline ends. The CDR3 runs to 14 residues. Per the germline V gene, CDR1 is MNHEY and CDR2 is SMNVEV (reference sequence).

The V gene is TRBV6-2 or TRBV6-3, the J gene TRBJ2-7, with D perhaps matching TRBD2 (6 bases). From germline, CDR1 is MNHEY and CDR2 SVGEGT. The germline V and J ends were trimmed by 2 bases and 4 bases, with 9 bases remaining between them. The CDR3 runs 13 residues. CDR3 nucleotide sequence: TGTGCCAGCAGTTACGCTGGGGGGTACGAGCAGTACTTC. Its translation: CASSYAGGYEQYF.

This clone has just a few counts. The chain joins TRBV19 to TRBJ1-2, with a possible D match to TRBD1 (6 bases). CDR3 size: 12 residues. Trimming removed 6 bases from V and 5 bases from J, with 10 bases in between. Germline CDR1 and CDR2: LNHDA and SQIVND (reference sequence). As DNA, the CDR3 is TGTGCCAGTAGCCTCGACAGGTATGGCTACACCTTC. This codes for CASSLDRYGYTF.

The V gene is TRBV2, the J gene TRBJ2-1, with D perhaps matching TRBD2 (7 bases). The germline gives CDR1 SNHLY, CDR2 FYNNEI. This CDR3 has 16 amino acids. V was clipped by 2 bases and J by 2 bases, with 13 bases between them. DNA of the CDR3: TGTGCCAGCAGTGAAAGGGGGGGGAGAACCTACAATGAGCAGTTCTTC. Amino acids: CASSERGGRTYNEQFF.